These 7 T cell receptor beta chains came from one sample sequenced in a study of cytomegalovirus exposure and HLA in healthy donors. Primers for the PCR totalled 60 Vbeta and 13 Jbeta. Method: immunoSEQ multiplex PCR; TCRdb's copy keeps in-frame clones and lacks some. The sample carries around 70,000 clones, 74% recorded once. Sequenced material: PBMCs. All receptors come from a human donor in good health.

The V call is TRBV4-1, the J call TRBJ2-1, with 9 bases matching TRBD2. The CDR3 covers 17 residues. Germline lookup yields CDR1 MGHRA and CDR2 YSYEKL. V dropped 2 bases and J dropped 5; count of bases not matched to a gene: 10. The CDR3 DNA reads TGCGCCAGCAGCCAACCCCGCGTTAGCGGGAGAGACAATGAGCAGTTCTTC. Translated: CASSQPRVSGRDNEQFF.

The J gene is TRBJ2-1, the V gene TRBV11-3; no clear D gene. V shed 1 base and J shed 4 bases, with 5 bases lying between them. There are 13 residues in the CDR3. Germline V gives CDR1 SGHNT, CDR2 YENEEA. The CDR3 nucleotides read TGTGCCAGCAGCTTAGGGCAGTACAATGAGCAGTTCTTC. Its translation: CASSLGQYNEQFF. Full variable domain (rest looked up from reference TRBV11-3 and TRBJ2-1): EAGVVQSPRYKIIEKKQPVAFWCNPISGHNTLYWYLQNLGQGPELLIRYENEEAVDDSQLPKDRFSAERLKGVDSTLKIQPAELGDSAVYLCASSLGQYNEQFFGPGTRLTVL.

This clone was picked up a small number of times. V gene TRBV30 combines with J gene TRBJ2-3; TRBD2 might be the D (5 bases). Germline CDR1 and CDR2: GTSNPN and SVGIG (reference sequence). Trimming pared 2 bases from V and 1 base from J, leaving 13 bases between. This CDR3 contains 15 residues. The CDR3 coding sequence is TGTGCCTGGAGTAGCGGAAGGATGGGCACAGATACGCAGTATTTT. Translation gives CAWSSGRMGTDTQYF.

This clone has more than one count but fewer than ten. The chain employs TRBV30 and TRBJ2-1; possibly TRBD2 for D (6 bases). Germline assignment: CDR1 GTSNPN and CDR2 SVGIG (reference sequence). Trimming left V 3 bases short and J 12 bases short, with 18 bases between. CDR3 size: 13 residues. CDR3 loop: CAWRGISGVRQFF. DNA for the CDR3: TGTGCCTGGAGGGGTATCTCGGGAGTTCGGCAGTTCTTC.

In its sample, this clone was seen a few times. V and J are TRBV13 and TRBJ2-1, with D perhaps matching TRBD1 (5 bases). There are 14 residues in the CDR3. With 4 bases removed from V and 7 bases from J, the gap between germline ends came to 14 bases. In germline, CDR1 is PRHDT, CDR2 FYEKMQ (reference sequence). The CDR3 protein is CASSSSRGRNEQFF. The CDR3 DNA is TGTGCCAGCAGCTCTAGTAGGGGTAGGAATGAGCAGTTCTTC.

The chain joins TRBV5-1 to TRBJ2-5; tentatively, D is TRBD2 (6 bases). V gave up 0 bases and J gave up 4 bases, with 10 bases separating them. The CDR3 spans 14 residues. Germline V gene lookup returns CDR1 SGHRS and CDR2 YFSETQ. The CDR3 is CASSLAIGGETQYF. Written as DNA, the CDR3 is TGCGCCAGCAGCTTGGCCATCGGGGGAGAGACCCAGTACTTC.

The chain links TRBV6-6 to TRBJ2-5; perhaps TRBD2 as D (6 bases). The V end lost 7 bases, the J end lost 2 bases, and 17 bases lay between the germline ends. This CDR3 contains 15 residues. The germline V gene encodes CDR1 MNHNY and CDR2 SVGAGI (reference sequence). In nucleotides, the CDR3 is TGTGCCAGCAAGGGGAGGAGGGCCTTGCAAGAGACCCAGTACTTC. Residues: CASKGRRALQETQYF.